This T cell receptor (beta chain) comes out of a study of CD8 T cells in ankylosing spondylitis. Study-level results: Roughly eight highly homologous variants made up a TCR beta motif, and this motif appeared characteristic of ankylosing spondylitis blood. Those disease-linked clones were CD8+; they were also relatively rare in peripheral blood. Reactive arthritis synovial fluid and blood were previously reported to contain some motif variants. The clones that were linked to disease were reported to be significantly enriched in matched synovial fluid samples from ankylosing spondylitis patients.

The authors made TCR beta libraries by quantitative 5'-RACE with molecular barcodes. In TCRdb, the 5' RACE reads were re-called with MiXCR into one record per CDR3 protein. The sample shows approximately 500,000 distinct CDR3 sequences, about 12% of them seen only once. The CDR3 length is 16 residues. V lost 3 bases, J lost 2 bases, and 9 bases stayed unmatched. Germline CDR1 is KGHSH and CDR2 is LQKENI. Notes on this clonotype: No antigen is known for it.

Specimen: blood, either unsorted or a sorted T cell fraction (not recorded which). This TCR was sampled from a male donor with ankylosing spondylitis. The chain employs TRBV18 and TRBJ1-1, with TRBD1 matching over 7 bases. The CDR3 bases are TGTGCCAGCTCACCGAGTCTACCAGGGGGTAACACTGAAGCTTTCTTT. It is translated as CASSPSLPGGNTEAFF.